This T cell receptor beta chain was obtained from a study of tissue T cells after allogeneic stem cell transplantation. Notes on the study in general: In patients and mice, blood and spleen missed much of tissue repertoire.

Notes on this clone: The target antigen is unknown. The germline and genes are mouse ones. With the read ending 1 residue before the CDR3 end, the germline J gene is used to fill in that end.

CDR3 length: 15 amino acids. Per germline, CDR1 NSQYPW and CDR2 LRSPGD (reference sequence). The V end was cut by 0 bases, the J end by 0 bases, with 8 bases between. Repertoires were generated with immunoSEQ multiplex PCR, while TCRdb's copy carries only in-frame clones and drops some. The data contain about 48,000 clones, over 65% of them singletons. Input material: sorted cells pooled from one or two spleens. This sequence was found in a pool of C57BL/6 mice in good health. V gene TRBV1 combines with J gene TRBJ1-1; no reliable D call. The CDR3 sequence: CTCSAETSANTEVFF. The CDR3 DNA, read in part, is TGCACCTGCAGTGCAGAGACATCTGCAAACACAGAAGTCTTC.